Listed below are T cell receptor beta chains from one sample, sequenced in a study of blood T cells in healthy people across ages. TCRdb recomputed calls from the 5' RACE reads with MiXCR, one row per CDR3 protein. The sample shows fewer than 2 million distinct CDR3 sequences, about 39% of them seen only once. The material sequenced was blood. All receptors derive from a human donor in good health. The CDR3 runs from the conserved cysteine through the conserved F or W. D genes are given only for firm matches. Rows may omit the clone size; those that give it use once, few, many or a size class.

J: TRBJ2-3
V: TRBV5-1
D: TRBD1
size: .
CDR3: CASSLADRDTDTQYF
DNA: TGCGCCAGCAGCTTGGCGGACAGGGACACAGATACGCAGTATTTT

J: TRBJ2-7
V: TRBV12-3/TRBV12-4
D: .
size: .
CDR3: CASTKRDISYEQYF
DNA: TGTGCCAGCACCAAGAGGGACATCTCCTACGAGCAGTACTTC

J: TRBJ1-5
V: TRBV27
D: .
size: .
CDR3: CASSTRRGKGNQPQHF
DNA: TGTGCCAGCAGTACACGGCGGGGGAAAGGCAATCAGCCCCAGCATTTT

J: TRBJ2-7
V: TRBV13
D: .
size: .
CDR3: CASSGGSPSSYEQYF
DNA: TGTGCCAGCAGCGGCGGTTCCCCGAGCTCCTACGAGCAGTACTTC

J: TRBJ2-3
V: TRBV12-5
D: .
size: .
CDR3: CASGLVSRTGTYTDTQYF
DNA: TGTGCCAGTGGTTTGGTATCCCGGACCGGGACCTACACAGATACGCAGTATTTT

J: TRBJ2-6
V: TRBV4-3
D: .
size: .
CDR3: CASSREKGGPGANVLTF
DNA: TGCGCCAGCAGCCGGGAAAAGGGCGGGCCTGGGGCCAACGTCCTGACTTTC

J: TRBJ2-7
V: TRBV7-8
D: TRBD1
size: .
CDR3: CASSPDRDSSYEQYF
DNA: TGTGCCAGCAGCCCAGACCGGGACAGTTCCTACGAGCAGTACTTC

J: TRBJ2-3
V: TRBV5-1
D: .
size: .
CDR3: CASTAGSGPDTQYF
DNA: TGCGCCAGCACCGCCGGTTCGGGCCCAGATACGCAGTATTTT

J: TRBJ2-5
V: TRBV7-2
D: .
size: .
CDR3: CASSLGVGPQETQYF
DNA: TGTGCCAGCAGCTTAGGAGTCGGGCCCCAAGAGACCCAGTACTTC

J: TRBJ1-1
V: TRBV7-2
D: TRBD1
size: .
CDR3: CASKETGYRAFF
DNA: TGTGCCAGCAAAGAGACAGGGTATAGAGCTTTCTTT

J: TRBJ2-5
V: TRBV4-3
D: .
size: .
CDR3: CASSQDRVGGRGTQYF
DNA: TGCGCCAGCAGCCAAGACCGGGTCGGGGGCCGAGGGACCCAGTACTTC

J: TRBJ2-1
V: TRBV7-6
D: .
size: .
CDR3: CASTEQLGNEQFF
DNA: TGTGCCAGCACCGAACAATTAGGGAATGAGCAGTTCTTC

J: TRBJ2-1
V: TRBV3-1
D: TRBD2
size: few
CDR3: CASSHSSGGGEQFF
DNA: TGTGCCAGCAGCCATAGTAGCGGGGGGGGTGAGCAGTTCTTC

J: TRBJ1-2
V: TRBV20-1
D: .
size: few
CDR3: CSASRDDGYTF
DNA: TGCAGTGCTAGCAGGGACGATGGCTACACCTTC

J: TRBJ1-2
V: TRBV4-3
D: TRBD1
size: .
CDR3: CASSQDRSGGGPHTF
DNA: TGCGCCAGCAGCCAAGATCGGTCAGGGGGCGGGCCTCACACCTTC

J: TRBJ1-1
V: TRBV6-5
D: .
size: .
CDR3: CASSWGGVRDTEAFF
DNA: TGTGCCAGCAGCTGGGGCGGAGTTCGGGACACTGAAGCTTTCTTT

J: TRBJ2-3
V: TRBV20-1
D: .
size: .
CDR3: CSARRQESTDTQYF
DNA: TGCAGTGCTAGACGACAGGAGAGCACAGATACGCAGTATTTT

J: TRBJ1-2
V: TRBV4-1
D: .
size: few
CDR3: CASSHGMTGPRGYTF
DNA: TGCGCCAGCAGCCACGGAATGACAGGCCCAAGGGGCTACACCTTC

J: TRBJ1-6
V: TRBV4-3
D: .
size: few
CDR3: CASSQDAPPLTSPLHF
DNA: TGCGCCAGCAGCCAAGATGCCCCGCCTCTGACTTCACCCCTCCACTTT

J: TRBJ1-5
V: TRBV20-1
D: .
size: .
CDR3: CSARPGDWQPQHF
DNA: TGCAGTGCTAGGCCGGGGGATTGGCAGCCCCAGCATTTT

J: TRBJ1-1
V: TRBV24-1
D: .
size: once
CDR3: CATSASGRTEAFF
DNA: TGTGCCACCAGTGCCTCAGGGAGGACTGAAGCTTTCTTT

J: TRBJ1-1
V: TRBV20-1
D: TRBD1
size: few
CDR3: CSARDQGGNTEAFF
DNA: TGCAGTGCTAGAGATCAGGGGGGGAACACTGAAGCTTTCTTT

J: TRBJ1-4
V: TRBV12-3/TRBV12-4
D: .
size: many
CDR3: CASSRTNEKLFF
DNA: TGTGCCAGCAGTCGGACTAATGAAAAACTGTTTTTT

J: TRBJ2-3
V: TRBV5-1
D: TRBD1
size: many
CDR3: CASSLVTGGDTQYF
DNA: TGCGCCAGCAGCTTGGTAACAGGGGGAGATACGCAGTATTTT

J: TRBJ1-4
V: TRBV27
D: .
size: .
CDR3: CASSSWGGGNEKLFF
DNA: TGTGCCAGCAGTTCCTGGGGTGGTGGTAATGAAAAACTGTTTTTT

J: TRBJ1-4
V: TRBV4-1
D: .
size: .
CDR3: CASSQEDNNEKLFF
DNA: TGCGCCAGCAGCCAGGAGGACAATAATGAAAAACTGTTTTTT

J: TRBJ2-1
V: TRBV10-3
D: TRBD1
size: few
CDR3: CAISEYRGNSYNEQFF
DNA: TGTGCCATCAGTGAGTACAGGGGCAACTCCTACAATGAGCAGTTCTTC

J: TRBJ2-3
V: TRBV2
D: .
size: few
CDR3: CASSEFGGGPTDTQYF
DNA: TGTGCCAGCAGTGAATTCGGCGGGGGCCCCACAGATACGCAGTATTTT

J: TRBJ2-5
V: TRBV25-1
D: .
size: .
CDR3: CASTPLLGGGETQYF
DNA: TGTGCCAGCACCCCCTTGCTAGGGGGTGGAGAGACCCAGTACTTC

J: TRBJ1-5
V: TRBV20-1
D: .
size: few
CDR3: CSAWDMGQPQHF
DNA: TGCAGTGCCTGGGACATGGGTCAGCCCCAGCATTTT

J: TRBJ2-5
V: TRBV7-2
D: TRBD1
size: .
CDR3: CASSRQTGGLETQYF
DNA: TGTGCCAGCAGCCGACAGACAGGGGGTTTGGAGACCCAGTACTTC

J: TRBJ2-5
V: TRBV6-1
D: TRBD2
size: .
CDR3: CASIREAVQETQYF
DNA: TGTGCCAGCATCCGGGAGGCAGTTCAAGAGACCCAGTACTTC

J: TRBJ2-5
V: TRBV5-1
D: .
size: few
CDR3: CASSNNRALLSSLYQETQYF
DNA: TGCGCCAGCAGCAACAACCGGGCGTTACTATCTTCCCTGTACCAAGAGACCCAGTACTTC

J: TRBJ1-1
V: TRBV24-1
D: .
size: few
CDR3: CATSDAGSENTEAFF
DNA: TGTGCCACCAGTGACGCCGGGTCGGAGAACACTGAAGCTTTCTTT

J: TRBJ2-5
V: TRBV29-1
D: TRBD1
size: few
CDR3: CSVEWSTGGRETQYF
DNA: TGCAGCGTTGAATGGAGTACAGGGGGCAGAGAGACCCAGTACTTC